This T cell receptor beta chain was identified during a study of PD-1 blockade in classical Hodgkin lymphoma. The overall study: Intravenous delivery of nivolumab at 3 mg/kg to patients occurred every 2 weeks.

Data came from immunoSEQ multiplex PCR; TCRdb stores just in-frame clones and leaves some out. The sample holds fewer than 100,000 clones, roughly 92% seen once. A note on this clone: Its specificity is unknown.

Germline V gene lookup returns CDR1 SGHAT and CDR2 FQNNGV. The CDR3 is 15 residues long. Losses at the gene ends were 5 bases for V and 0 bases for J; bases not matched to a gene: 3. Study results and limitations: By cycle point C4D1, TCR diversity had risen significantly in CD4+ cells (but not CD8+ cells).

Exposure to brentuximab vedotin varied, and each patient had relapsed following autologous stem cell transplantation. Source: peripheral blood mononuclear cells (PBMCs), taken at baseline. This receptor was taken from a human donor with classical Hodgkin lymphoma. The chain uses TRBV11-2 and TRBJ2-7; TRBD1 aligns across 11 bases. The CDR3 DNA reads as TGTGCCAGCAGCCCGGGGACAGGGGGCTCCTACGAGCAGTACTTC. Translated: CASSPGTGGSYEQYF.